The 11 T cell receptor beta chains in this list originate from one sample, sequenced in a study of shared clonotypes between healthy human individuals. Using immunoSEQ multiplex PCR, the repertoire was profiled, and TCRdb retains in-frame clones only, with some absent. The sample consists of about 1 million clones, around 75% of them appearing once. The sequenced sample was memory CD4+ T cells sorted from blood. The subset here: CD45RA-negative fraction. These receptors were obtained from a man between 18 and 35 years old in good health.

The chain combines TRBV28 with TRBJ1-4; D uncertain. V lost 6 bases to trimming and J lost 3 bases, with 14 bases between them. The CDR3 has 15 amino acids. Germline V lookup: CDR1 MDHEN, CDR2 SYDVKM. The CDR3 region is CASRPSGGPNEKLFF. CDR3 DNA: TGTGCCAGCAGACCTTCCGGAGGGCCTAATGAAAAACTGTTTTTT.

The chain couples TRBV28 to TRBJ1-1; 8 nucleotides agree with TRBD1. The CDR3 is 16 amino acids. The V gene end was trimmed by 1 base and the J gene end by 3 bases; junction bases not matched to a gene: 7. Germline V gene data show CDR1 as MDHEN and CDR2 as SYDVKM. The CDR3 is CASSLYRGAPDTEAFF. Written as DNA, the CDR3 is TGTGCCAGCAGTTTATACAGGGGGGCGCCGGACACTGAAGCTTTCTTT.

V usage is TRBV5-1 and J usage is TRBJ1-4; D unclear. Trimming took off 0 bases at V and 8 bases at J, with 14 bases between the two ends. Germline V gives CDR1 SGHRS, CDR2 YFSETQ. The CDR3 runs to 15 residues. CDR3 protein: CASSLAGQEGEKLFF. The CDR3 DNA follows: TGCGCCAGCAGCTTGGCTGGCCAAGAGGGCGAAAAACTGTTTTTT.

A few counts support this clone. CDR3 residues: CASSELGTGYGYTF. The CDR3 nucleotides read TGTGCCAGCAGTGAACTCGGGACAGGGTATGGCTACACCTTC. The chain combines TRBV6-1 with TRBJ1-2; 9 positions agree with TRBD1. Trimming took 2 bases from V and 5 from J; bases not matched to a gene: 3. There are 14 residues in the CDR3. Germline loops: CDR1 MNHNS, CDR2 SASEGT.

The chain couples TRBV28 to TRBJ2-1; TRBD1 matches 7 bases. The V and J ends lost 8 bases and 1 base, in that order; junction bases with no gene match: 11. Germline CDR1 and CDR2: MDHEN and SYDVKM. The CDR3 is made up of 16 amino acids. The CDR3 region has the DNA TGTGCCAGCGTAGATTACAGGGGTCCATCCTACAATGAGCAGTTCTTC. As protein: CASVDYRGPSYNEQFF.

This clone was seen more than once but under ten times. The chain couples TRBV6-1 to TRBJ1-3, with no clear D. Germline CDR1 is MNHNS and CDR2 is SASEGT. V dropped 9 bases and J dropped 0 bases, with 12 bases sitting between them. The CDR3 has 14 amino acids. CDR3 sequence reads: CASQTNPSGNTIYF. CDR3 in DNA: TGTGCCAGTCAAACAAATCCCTCTGGAAACACCATATATTTT.

The chain recombines TRBV7-6 with TRBJ2-7; TRBD2 might be the D (5 bases). Germline CDR1 reads SGHVS; CDR2 reads FNYEAQ. The CDR3 consists of 15 residues. Deletions cut 0 bases from V and 3 bases from J, with 12 bases between. The CDR3 here is CASSLANGIGYEQYF. The DNA for the CDR3 is TGTGCCAGCAGCTTAGCAAACGGGATTGGCTACGAGCAGTACTTC.

This clone was counted a few times. This chain links TRBV5-1 with TRBJ2-1, with 14 bases fitting TRBD2. Germline V CDR1 and CDR2: SGHRS, YFSETQ. J was trimmed by 0 bases and V by 0 bases; bases with no gene match: 5. The CDR3 has 19 amino acids. The CDR3 region is CASSLEGTSGSFSYNEQFF. Here the CDR3 DNA reads TGCGCCAGCAGCTTGGAGGGGACTAGCGGGAGTTTCTCCTACAATGAGCAGTTCTTC.

The CDR3 region has the DNA TGTGCCAGCAGCCCAGAGGGGTCAACAGGCACAGATACGCAGTATTTT. It codes for CASSPEGSTGTDTQYF. V usage is TRBV7-8 and J usage is TRBJ2-3; either TRBD1 or TRBD2 may fit D (5 bases each). Germline CDR1 and CDR2: SGHVS and FQNEAQ. Trimming stripped 5 bases from V and 1 base from J, with 16 bases between. The CDR3 is 16 amino acids.

The chain couples TRBV6-1 to TRBJ2-7; perhaps D is TRBD1 or TRBD2 (5 bases each). The V gene lost 4 bases and the J gene lost 4 bases, with 11 bases spanning the gap. The germline CDR1 and CDR2 sequences are MNHNS and SASEGT. The CDR3 length is 13 residues. The CDR3 DNA follows: TGTGCCAGCAGTGCCGGGACGGGTTACGAGCAGTACTTC. It specifies CASSAGTGYEQYF.

The rearrangement uses TRBV5-1 and TRBJ2-6; 8 bases align to TRBD1. V was clipped by 4 bases and J by 4 bases; unmatched bases: 7. Germline CDR1 SGHRS, CDR2 YFSETQ. This CDR3 region has 16 residues. Written as DNA, the CDR3 is TGCGCCAGCAGCCCGACAGGGGTGCAAGGGGCCAACGTCCTGACTTTC. This sequence encodes CASSPTGVQGANVLTF.